This T cell receptor beta chain came from a study of vaccination effects on CD4 cells after COVID-19. Overall study: All study participants received two doses of BNT162b2 or mRNA-1273 vaccine. The study, taken as a whole, reports: Marked clonal contraction was seen in infection- and vaccine-induced clones late after vaccination.

The data were produced by immunoSEQ multiplex PCR, yet TCRdb's version contains in-frame clones alone and is incomplete. The table includes 55,000 to 75,000 clones, approximately 72% detected once. Germline V lookup: CDR1 SGHRS, CDR2 YFSETQ. The CDR3 consists of 13 residues. Trimming took off 2 bases at V and 4 bases at J, with 9 bases between the two ends. Before any sequencing was done, the ViraFEST assay used viral peptide pools to expand antigen-specific CD4+ T cells. Following an approximately eleven-day culture, CD4+ T cells were purified. In the vaccine recipients, nucleocapsid antibodies were negative and there was no prior SARS-CoV-2 infection. They grew approximately 2.1 million PBMC in each well, adding 10 IU/ml IL-2 and approximately 9.2 ug/ml peptides. To note about this clone: The antigen is unknown.

This clonotype was obtained from a human donor who received a COVID-19 vaccine. This chain links TRBV5-1 with TRBJ1-2; tentative D call: TRBD1 (5 bases). This material consisted of CD4+ T cells from PBMCs cultured with HCoV-OC43 spike peptides, taken before COVID-19 vaccination. Subset noted: HCoV-OC43 spike overlapping peptide pool stimulation. This CDR3 is CASSFRDPYGYTF. The CDR3 DNA reads TGCGCCAGCAGCTTTAGGGACCCCTATGGCTACACCTTC.